This TCR beta chain is from a study of CD8+ T cells in alopecia areata. Findings and limits, study-wide: Clonality was higher in lesional than normal scalp, especially in alopecia totalis/universalis.

This clone was seen a few times. What it recognizes is unknown. Mouse names are used for the genes. The read falls 4 residues short of the CDR3 end, and the missing part is taken from the germline J gene. The sequencing template was cDNA reverse transcribed from extracted RNA. Sequencing was performed with immunoSEQ multiplex PCR; in TCRdb, only in-frame clones are kept and a portion is missing. The sample is made up of some 110,000 clones, none counted only once. With 4 bases clipped from V and 3 bases from J, the junction kept 7 bases outside the gene matches. The CDR3 is made up of 15 amino acids. Germline V gene sequence: CDR1 NNHDY, CDR2 SYVADS.

The chain has TRBV13-3 and TRBJ2-5, with 8 bases matching TRBD1. Sequenced sample: lesional skin. The TCR sequence derives from a C3H/HeJ mouse with alopecia areata. For the strain, the MHC haplotype given is H2-k. The covered CDR3 bases are TGTGCCAGCAGTCTCAGGGGGCCGCCTCAAGAC. Translating it yields CASSLRGPPQD. The CDR3 as a whole reads CASSLRGPPQDTQYF.